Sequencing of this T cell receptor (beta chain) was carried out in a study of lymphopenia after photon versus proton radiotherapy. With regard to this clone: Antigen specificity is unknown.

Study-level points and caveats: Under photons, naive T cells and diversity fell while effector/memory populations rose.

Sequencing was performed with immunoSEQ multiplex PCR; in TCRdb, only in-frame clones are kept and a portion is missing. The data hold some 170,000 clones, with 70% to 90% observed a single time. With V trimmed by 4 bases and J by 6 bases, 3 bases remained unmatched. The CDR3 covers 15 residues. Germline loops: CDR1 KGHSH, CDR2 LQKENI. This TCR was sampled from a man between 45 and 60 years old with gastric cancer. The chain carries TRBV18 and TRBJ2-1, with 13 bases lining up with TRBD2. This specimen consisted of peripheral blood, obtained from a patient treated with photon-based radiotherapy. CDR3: CASSLGLAGANEQFF. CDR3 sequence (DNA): TGTGCCAGCTCACTTGGACTAGCGGGAGCCAATGAGCAGTTCTTC.